This T cell receptor beta chain was captured in a study of regulatory T cells in long-lasting Graves disease. Documented time point: newly diagnosed GD, antithyroid drugs for less than 3 months. PBMC-extracted RNA yielded the TCR library. The study, taken as a whole, reports: Tissue studied was limited to peripheral blood, excluding thyroid tissue.

Regarding this clonotype: The antigen is undetermined.

J gave up 0 bases and V 2 bases, and 9 bases lay outside the gene matches. The CDR3 length is 18 residues. Germline V gene lookup returns CDR1 SNHLY and CDR2 FYNNEI. TCR beta libraries were built with iRepertoire HTBI primers and Arm-PCR of CDR3 regions. From the multiplex PCR reads, TCRdb called clonotypes with MiXCR, one entry per CDR3 protein. The table has 320,000 or so distinct CDR3 sequences, roughly 18% seen once. The sequences come from peripheral blood mononuclear cells (PBMCs), collected at new diagnosis, from a patient treated with antithyroid drugs. The TCR comes from a female donor with Graves disease. The chain recombines TRBV2 with TRBJ2-3, with 9 positions matching TRBD2. The CDR3 here is CASSEFVRLAVSTDTQYF. The CDR3 DNA sequence: TGTGCCAGCAGTGAATTCGTGAGACTAGCGGTGAGCACAGATACGCAGTATTTT.